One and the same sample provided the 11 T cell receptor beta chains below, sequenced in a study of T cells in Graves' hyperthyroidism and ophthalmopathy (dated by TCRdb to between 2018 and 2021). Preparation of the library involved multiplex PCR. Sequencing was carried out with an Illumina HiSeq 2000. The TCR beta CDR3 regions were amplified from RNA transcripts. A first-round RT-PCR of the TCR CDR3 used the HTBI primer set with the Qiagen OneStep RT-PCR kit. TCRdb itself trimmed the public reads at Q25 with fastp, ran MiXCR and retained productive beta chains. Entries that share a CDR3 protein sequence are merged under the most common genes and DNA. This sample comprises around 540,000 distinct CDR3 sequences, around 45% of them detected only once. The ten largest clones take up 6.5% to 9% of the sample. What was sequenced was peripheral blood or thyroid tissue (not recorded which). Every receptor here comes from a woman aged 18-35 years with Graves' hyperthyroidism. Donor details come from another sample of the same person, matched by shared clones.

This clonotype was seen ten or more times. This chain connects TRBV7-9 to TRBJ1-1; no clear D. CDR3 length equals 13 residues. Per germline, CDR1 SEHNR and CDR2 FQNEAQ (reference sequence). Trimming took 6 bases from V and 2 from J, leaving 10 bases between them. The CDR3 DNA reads TGTGCCAGCAGTCGAGGGTTAAACACTGAAGCTTTCTTT. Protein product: CASSRGLNTEAFF.

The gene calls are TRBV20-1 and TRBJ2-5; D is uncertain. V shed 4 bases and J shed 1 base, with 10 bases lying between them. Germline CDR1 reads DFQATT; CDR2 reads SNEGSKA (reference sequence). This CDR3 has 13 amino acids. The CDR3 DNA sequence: TGCAGTGCTACCGCCGCGGTCCAAGAGACCCAGTACTTC. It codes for CSATAAVQETQYF.

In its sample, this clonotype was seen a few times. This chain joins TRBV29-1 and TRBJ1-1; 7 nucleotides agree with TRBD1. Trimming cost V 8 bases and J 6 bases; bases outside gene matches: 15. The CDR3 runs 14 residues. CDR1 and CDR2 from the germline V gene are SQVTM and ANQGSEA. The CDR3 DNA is TGCAGCACCAGTGACAAGGGGGCCGTCGCTGAAGCTTTCTTT. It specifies CSTSDKGAVAEAFF.

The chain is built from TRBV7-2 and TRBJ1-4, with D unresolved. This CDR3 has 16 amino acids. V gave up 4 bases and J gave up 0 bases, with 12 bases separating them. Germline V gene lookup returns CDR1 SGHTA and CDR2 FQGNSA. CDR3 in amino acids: CASSYPDQATNEKLFF. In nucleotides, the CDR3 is TGTGCCAGCAGCTACCCCGACCAGGCAACTAATGAAAAACTGTTTTTT. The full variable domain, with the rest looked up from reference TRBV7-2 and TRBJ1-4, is GAGVSQSPSNKVTEKGKDVELRCDPISGHTALYWYRQSLGQGLEFLIYFQGNSAPDKSGLPSDRFSAERTGGSVSTLTIQRTQQEDSAVYLCASSYPDQATNEKLFFGSGTQLSVL.

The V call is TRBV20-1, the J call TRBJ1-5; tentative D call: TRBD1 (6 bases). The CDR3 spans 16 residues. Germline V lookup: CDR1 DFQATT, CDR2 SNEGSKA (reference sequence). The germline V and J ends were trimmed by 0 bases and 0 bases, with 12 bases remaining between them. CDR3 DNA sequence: TGCAGTGCTAGAGATTTTCGACAGGATAGCAATCAGCCCCAGCATTTT. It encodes CSARDFRQDSNQPQHF.

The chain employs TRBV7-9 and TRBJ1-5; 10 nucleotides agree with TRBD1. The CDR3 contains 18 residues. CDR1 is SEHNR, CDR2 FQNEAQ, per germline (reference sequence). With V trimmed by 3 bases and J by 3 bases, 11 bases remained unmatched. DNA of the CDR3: TGTGCCAGCAGCTTGGTAGGGACAGGGGTATCATTCAATCAGCCCCAGCATTTT. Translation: CASSLVGTGVSFNQPQHF.

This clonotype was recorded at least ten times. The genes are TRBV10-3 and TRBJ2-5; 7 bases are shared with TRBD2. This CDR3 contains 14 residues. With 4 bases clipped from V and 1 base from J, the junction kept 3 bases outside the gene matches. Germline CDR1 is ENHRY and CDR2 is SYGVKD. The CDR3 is CAISVSGIQETQYF. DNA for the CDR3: TGTGCCATCAGTGTGAGCGGGATCCAAGAGACCCAGTACTTC.

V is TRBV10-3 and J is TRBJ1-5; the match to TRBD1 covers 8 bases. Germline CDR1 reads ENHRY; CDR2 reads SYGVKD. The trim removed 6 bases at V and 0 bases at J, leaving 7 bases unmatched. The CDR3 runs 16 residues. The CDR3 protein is CAISGQGGTSNQPQHF. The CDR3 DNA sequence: TGTGCCATCAGCGGACAGGGAGGGACTAGCAATCAGCCCCAGCATTTT.

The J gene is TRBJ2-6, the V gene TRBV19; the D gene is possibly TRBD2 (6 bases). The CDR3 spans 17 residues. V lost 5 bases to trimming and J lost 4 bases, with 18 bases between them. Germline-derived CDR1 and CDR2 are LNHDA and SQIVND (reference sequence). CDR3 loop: CASSREGRGGGANVLTF. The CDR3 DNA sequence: TGTGCCAGTAGTCGCGAGGGGCGCGGAGGGGGGGCCAACGTCCTGACTTTC.

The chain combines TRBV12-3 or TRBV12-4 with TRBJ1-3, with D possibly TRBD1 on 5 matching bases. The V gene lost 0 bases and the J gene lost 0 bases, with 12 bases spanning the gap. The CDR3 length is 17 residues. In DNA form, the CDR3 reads TGTGCCAGCAGTTTAGCGTCCCGGGGGAGCTCTGGAAACACCATATATTTT. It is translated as CASSLASRGSSGNTIYF.

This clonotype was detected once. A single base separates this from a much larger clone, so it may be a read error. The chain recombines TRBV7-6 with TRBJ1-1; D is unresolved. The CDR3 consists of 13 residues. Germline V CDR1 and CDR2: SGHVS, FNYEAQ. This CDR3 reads CASRSDTNTEDFF. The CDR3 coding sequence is TGTGCCAGCAGATCCGACACGAACACTGAAGATTTCTTT.